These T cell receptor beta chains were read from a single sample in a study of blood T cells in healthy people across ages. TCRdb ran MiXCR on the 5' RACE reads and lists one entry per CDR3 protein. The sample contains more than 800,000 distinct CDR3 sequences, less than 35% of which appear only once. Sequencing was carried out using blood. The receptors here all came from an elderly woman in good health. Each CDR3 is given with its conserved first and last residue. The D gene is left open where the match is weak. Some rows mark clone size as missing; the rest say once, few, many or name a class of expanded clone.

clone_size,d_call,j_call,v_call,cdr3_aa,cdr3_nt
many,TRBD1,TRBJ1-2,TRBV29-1,CSVDPDRGPEGYTF,TGCAGCGTTGACCCCGACAGGGGGCCGGAAGGCTACACCTTC
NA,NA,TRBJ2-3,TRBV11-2,CASRNLASALEADTQYF,TGTGCCAGCAGGAACCTCGCTAGCGCACTGGAGGCAGATACGCAGTATTTT
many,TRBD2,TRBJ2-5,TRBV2,CASSGLAEGTQYF,TGTGCCAGCAGTGGACTAGCGGAGGGGACCCAGTACTTC
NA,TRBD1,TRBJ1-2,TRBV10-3,CAISDQGQGKGYTF,TGTGCCATCAGTGACCAGGGACAGGGGAAAGGCTACACCTTC
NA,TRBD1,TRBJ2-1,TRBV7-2,CSSSRSRGQETQFF,TGTTCCAGCAGCCGGAGCAGGGGGCAAGAGACCCAGTTCTTC
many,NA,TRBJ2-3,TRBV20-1,CSAKEGTGRDTQYF,TGCAGTGCTAAAGAAGGTACTGGACGGGATACGCAGTATTTT
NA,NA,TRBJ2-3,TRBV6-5,CASSYRWATDYTDTQYF,TGTGCCAGCAGTTACCGGTGGGCGACGGATTACACAGATACGCAGTATTTT
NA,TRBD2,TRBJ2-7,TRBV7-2,CASRLTSGLVYEQYF,TGTGCCAGCAGGTTGACTAGCGGTCTGGTCTACGAGCAGTACTTC
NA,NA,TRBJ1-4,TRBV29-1,CSVQPGGLEVEKLFF,TGCAGCGTCCAACCCGGGGGGCTAGAGGTGGAAAAACTGTTTTTT
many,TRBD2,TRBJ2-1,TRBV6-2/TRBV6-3,CASSLGLAYEQFF,TGTGCCAGCAGTCTGGGACTAGCGTATGAGCAGTTCTTC
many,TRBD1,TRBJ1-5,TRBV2,CASSGQGALSNQPQHF,TGTGCCAGCAGTGGGCAGGGGGCTTTAAGCAATCAGCCCCAGCATTTT
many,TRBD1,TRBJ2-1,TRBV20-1,CSAGKGAASNEQFF,TGCAGTGCTGGTAAGGGGGCGGCTAGCAATGAGCAGTTCTTC
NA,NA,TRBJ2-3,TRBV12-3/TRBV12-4,CASSVRVDTQYF,TGTGCCAGCAGTGTGAGAGTAGATACGCAGTATTTT
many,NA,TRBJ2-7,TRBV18,CASSPPNEQYF,TGTGCCAGCTCACCACCCAACGAGCAGTACTTC
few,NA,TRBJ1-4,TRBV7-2,CASSLGTSFTNEKLFF,TGTGCCAGCAGCTTAGGGACCTCCTTCACTAATGAAAAACTGTTTTTT
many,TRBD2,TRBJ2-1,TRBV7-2,CASSSAGGINEQFF,TGTGCCAGCAGCTCCGCGGGGGGGATTAATGAGCAGTTCTTC
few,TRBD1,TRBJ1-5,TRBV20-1,CSATANRGIQPQHF,TGCAGTGCTACAGCCAACAGGGGGATCCAGCCCCAGCATTTT
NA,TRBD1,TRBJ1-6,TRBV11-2,CASSNQGAGISPLHF,TGTGCCAGCAGCAACCAGGGGGCCGGAATTTCACCCCTCCACTTT
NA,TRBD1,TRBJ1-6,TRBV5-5,CASSLRDRRDSPLHF,TGTGCCAGCAGCCTCCGGGACAGGAGGGATTCACCCCTCCACTTT
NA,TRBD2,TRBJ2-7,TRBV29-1,CSVAGRVSHEQYF,TGCAGCGTTGCCGGGAGGGTTTCCCACGAGCAGTACTTC
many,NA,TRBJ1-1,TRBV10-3,CAISDWQALNTEAFF,TGTGCCATCAGTGACTGGCAGGCGCTGAACACTGAAGCTTTCTTT
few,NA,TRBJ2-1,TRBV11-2,CASSLDRTSTYNEQFF,TGTGCCAGCAGCTTAGACAGAACGAGCACCTACAATGAGCAGTTCTTC
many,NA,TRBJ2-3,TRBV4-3,CASSQDQYTDTQYF,TGCGCCAGCAGCCAAGATCAGTACACAGATACGCAGTATTTT
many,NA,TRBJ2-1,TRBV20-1,CSAAWGRYNEQFF,TGCAGTGCCGCTTGGGGCAGGTACAATGAGCAGTTCTTC
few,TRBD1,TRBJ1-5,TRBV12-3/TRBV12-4,CASSSNTGVGQPQHF,TGTGCCAGCAGTTCGAACACAGGGGTTGGACAGCCCCAGCATTTT
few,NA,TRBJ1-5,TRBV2,CASSPTGSGSNQPQHF,TGTGCCAGCAGCCCCACAGGGTCCGGGAGCAATCAGCCCCAGCATTTT
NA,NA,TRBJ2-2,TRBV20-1,CSASSSGSHTGELFF,TGCAGTGCTAGTTCCTCCGGGAGTCACACCGGGGAGCTGTTTTTT
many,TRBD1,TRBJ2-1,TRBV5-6,CASSPPGTAYNEQFF,TGTGCCAGCAGCCCTCCCGGGACAGCCTACAATGAGCAGTTCTTC
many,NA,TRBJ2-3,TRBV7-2,CASSSGGPTDTQYF,TGTGCCAGCAGCTCTGGCGGACCAACAGATACGCAGTATTTT
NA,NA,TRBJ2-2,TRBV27,CASSFRNTGERFF,TGTGCCAGCAGTTTTCGGAACACCGGGGAGCGGTTTTTT
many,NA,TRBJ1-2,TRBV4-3,CASSQDVARGHYGYTF,TGCGCCAGCAGCCAAGATGTAGCCCGAGGACACTATGGCTACACCTTC
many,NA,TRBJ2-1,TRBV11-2,CASRPGTYHNEQFF,TGTGCCAGCAGACCCGGGACCTACCACAATGAGCAGTTCTTC
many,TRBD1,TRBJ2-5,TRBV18,CASSPLSGQGTETQYF,TGTGCCAGCTCACCCCTCTCGGGACAGGGAACAGAGACCCAGTACTTC
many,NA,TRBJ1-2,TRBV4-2,CASSQEKGGYTF,TGTGCCAGCAGCCAAGAGAAAGGAGGCTACACCTTC
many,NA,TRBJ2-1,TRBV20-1,CSARAGRGTYNEQFF,TGCAGTGCTAGAGCTGGGCGGGGGACATACAATGAGCAGTTCTTC
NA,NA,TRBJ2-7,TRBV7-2,CASSLAGNSLYEQYF,TGTGCCAGCAGCTTAGCGGGCAACAGCCTCTACGAGCAGTACTTC
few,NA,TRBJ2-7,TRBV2,CASSDIGGESSYEQYF,TGTGCCAGCAGTGACATAGGGGGGGAGAGCTCCTACGAGCAGTACTTC
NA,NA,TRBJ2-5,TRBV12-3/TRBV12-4,CASRTGQPQETQYF,TGTGCCAGCAGGACCGGACAACCCCAAGAGACCCAGTACTTC
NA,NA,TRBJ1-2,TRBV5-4,CASSPYDCGYTF,TGTGCCAGCAGTCCTTATGACTGCGGCTACACCTTC
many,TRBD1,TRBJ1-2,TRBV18,CASSPLDRIGDGYTF,TGTGCCAGCTCACCACTGGACAGGATCGGTGATGGCTACACCTTC
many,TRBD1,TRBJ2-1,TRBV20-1,CSARNQGAYNEQFF,TGCAGTGCTAGGAACCAGGGGGCTTACAATGAGCAGTTCTTC
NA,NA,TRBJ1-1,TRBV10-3,CAISVEQEAEAFF,TGTGCCATCAGTGTCGAACAGGAGGCTGAAGCTTTCTTT
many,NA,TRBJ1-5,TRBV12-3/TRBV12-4,CASSFNRNQPQHF,TGTGCCAGCAGTTTTAACCGGAATCAGCCCCAGCATTTT
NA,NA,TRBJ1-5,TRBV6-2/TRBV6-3,CASSGAGSKNQPQHF,TGTGCCAGCAGTGGGGCTGGGTCGAAAAATCAGCCCCAGCATTTT
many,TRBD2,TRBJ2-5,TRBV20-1,CSARDSWASGGRVETQYF,TGCAGTGCTAGAGATAGCTGGGCTAGCGGGGGGAGGGTGGAGACCCAGTACTTC
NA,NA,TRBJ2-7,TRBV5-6,CASSLGATHSYNEQYF,TGTGCCAGCAGCTTGGGAGCTACTCATTCCTACAATGAGCAGTACTTC
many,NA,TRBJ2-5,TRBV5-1,CASSLGVRGQETQYF,TGCGCCAGCAGCTTGGGCGTACGGGGTCAAGAGACCCAGTACTTC
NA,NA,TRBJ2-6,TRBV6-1,CASSQLGNRGGGANVLTF,TGTGCCAGCTCGCAACTTGGGAACAGGGGAGGGGGGGCCAACGTCCTGACTTTC
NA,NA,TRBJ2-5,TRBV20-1,CSARTHRADQETQYF,TGCAGTGCTAGAACGCACCGGGCCGACCAAGAGACCCAGTACTTC
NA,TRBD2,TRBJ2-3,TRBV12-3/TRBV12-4,CASSLSGTSGGATQYF,TGTGCCAGCAGTTTATCCGGGACTAGCGGGGGGGCTACGCAGTATTTT
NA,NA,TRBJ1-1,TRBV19,CASSMKQGGEAFF,TGTGCCAGTAGTATGAAACAGGGCGGAGAAGCTTTCTTT
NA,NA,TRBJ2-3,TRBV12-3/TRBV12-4,CASSFGVVADTQYF,TGTGCCAGCAGTTTCGGCGTGGTAGCAGATACGCAATATTTC
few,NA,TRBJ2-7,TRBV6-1,CASTRGSSSYEQYF,TGTGCCAGCACCCGGGGGTCCAGCTCCTACGAGCAGTACTTC
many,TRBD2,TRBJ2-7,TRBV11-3,CASSLYSGYEQYF,TGTGCCAGCAGCTTATATAGCGGGTACGAGCAGTACTTC